The clone carrying this T cell receptor beta chain appeared a few times. Its antigen remains unknown. It was autoimmune disease history or systemic immunosuppression that excluded patients. The data are from a study of OX40 agonist ivuxolimab in advanced cancers. Background on the study: Anti-PD-1, anti-PD-L1 or anti-CTLA-4 therapy given earlier was allowed, and 40% had some.

Per the germline V gene, CDR1 is SEHNR and CDR2 is FQNEAQ (reference sequence). The length of the CDR3 is 12 residues. V was pared by 6 bases and J by 15 bases, with 9 bases of the junction left unmatched. General study points: The mean number of expanded clones was higher in CD8+ T cells than in CD4+. At 0.1 to 3.0 mg/kg, clonal expansion of CD4+ and CD8+ blood T cells had occurred by week 6.

TCRdb keeps only in-frame clones here, not all; method: immunoSEQ multiplex PCR. The sample carries tens of thousands of clones, 89% recorded once. This rearrangement joins TRBV7-9 to TRBJ2-4, with TRBD1 identical over 9 bases. The starting material was CD4+ or CD8+ T cells sorted from blood, obtained in a trial of the OX40 agonist ivuxolimab. The sequence derives from an adult with an advanced solid tumor such as melanoma, head and neck, liver or kidney cancer. The CDR3 loop reads CASRLGTGSLYF. The CDR3 nucleotides are TGTGCCAGCAGACTCGGGACAGGGTCTTTGTACTTC. Full variable domain (rest looked up from reference TRBV7-9 and TRBJ2-4): DTGVSQNPRHKITKRGQNVTFRCDPISEHNRLYWYRQTLGQGPEFLTYFQNEAQLEKSRLLSDRFSAERPKGSFSTLEIQRTEQGDSAMYLCASRLGTGSLYFGAGTRLSVL.